One and the same sample provided the 17 T cell receptor beta chains below, sequenced in a study of blood T cells in healthy people across ages. Alongside a J-beta primer mix, a sample-barcoded 5' primer served in a second PCR lasting roughly 7 to 11 cycles. TCRdb re-called the 5' RACE reads through MiXCR, storing one row per CDR3 protein. The sample includes 1.5 million or so distinct CDR3 sequences, approximately 43% of them seen just once. What was sequenced was blood. These receptors originate from a woman under 30 in good health.

The chain is built from TRBV7-2 and TRBJ2-3, with D possibly being TRBD2 (6 bases). The CDR3 covers 15 residues. Trimming removed 5 bases from V and 2 bases from J, with 14 bases in between. Looked up from germline, CDR1 is SGHTA and CDR2 is FQGNSA. The CDR3 DNA reads TGTGCCAGCAGCCCACGGAGGGGACCCACAGATACGCAGTATTTT. Residues: CASSPRRGPTDTQYF. The full variable domain, completed using reference TRBV7-2 and TRBJ2-3, is GAGVSQSPSNKVTEKGKDVELRCDPISGHTALYWYRQSLGQGLEFLIYFQGNSAPDKSGLPSDRFSAERTGGSVSTLTIQRTQQEDSAVYLCASSPRRGPTDTQYFGPGTRLTVL.

This chain joins TRBV6-6 and TRBJ1-2; D remains unclear. Germline loops: CDR1 MNHNY, CDR2 SVGAGI (reference sequence). There are 11 residues in the CDR3. V lost 8 bases to trimming and J lost 2 bases, with 6 bases between them. The CDR3 DNA reads as TGTGCCAGCCAGAGCAACTATGGCTACACCTTC. Translation: CASQSNYGYTF.

This clonotype was picked up a small number of times. This CDR3 is CASSQEGQGSNQPQHF. The CDR3 DNA is TGTGCCAGCAGCCAAGAGGGACAGGGAAGCAATCAGCCCCAGCATTTT. The chain joins TRBV4-2 to TRBJ1-5, with 9 bases matching TRBD1. The CDR3 contains 16 residues. Germline lookup yields CDR1 LGHNA and CDR2 YNFKEQ. V shed 0 bases and J 1 base; nucleotides not matched to a gene: 1.

The gene calls are TRBV6-2 or TRBV6-3 and TRBJ1-5, with a tentative D call TRBD1 (5 bases). Deletions cut 0 bases from V and 5 bases from J, with 8 bases between. Per the germline V gene, CDR1 is MNHEY and CDR2 is SVGEGT. There are 14 residues in the CDR3. The CDR3 region has the DNA TGTGCCAGCAGTTACTCTTCGGGGGATCAGCCCCAGCATTTT. Translating it yields CASSYSSGDQPQHF.

Worth noting for this clonotype: The junction does not match germline at one end; this may be a read error. The rearrangement uses TRBV20-1 and TRBJ1-4; D not certain. The CDR3 sequence is 13 residues long. Looked up from germline, CDR1 is DFQATT and CDR2 is SNEGSKA (reference sequence). CDR3 nucleotide sequence: TGCAGTGCTAGAGAGGCAGCTAACGAAAAACTGTTTTTT. It translates to CSAREAANEKLFF.

This clonotype appeared a few times. The rearrangement joins TRBV4-3 to TRBJ2-7; perhaps TRBD2 as D (5 bases). Trimming stripped 3 bases from V and 6 bases from J, with 21 bases between. The CDR3 has 16 residues. Looked up from germline, CDR1 is LGHNA and CDR2 is YSLEER. This CDR3 reads CASSQKAEWYSGEQYF. CDR3 bases: TGCGCCAGCAGCCAGAAAGCAGAATGGTACAGCGGCGAGCAGTACTTC.

The chain uses TRBV6-5 and TRBJ2-5; D is unresolved. The V gene lost 0 bases and the J gene lost 2 bases, with 10 bases spanning the gap. The germline gives CDR1 MNHEY, CDR2 SVGAGI. The CDR3 covers 15 residues. CDR3 nucleotides: TGTGCCAGCAGTTACTCGAGCCTGACGCAAGAGACCCAGTACTTC. It yields the protein CASSYSSLTQETQYF.

A single count supports this clonotype. A much larger clone lies one base from this, so it may be a read error. The chain combines TRBV6-1 with TRBJ2-7, with 9 positions matching TRBD1. The CDR3 has 15 residues. Germline CDR1 is MNHNS and CDR2 is SASEGT. With V trimmed by 3 bases and J by 1 base, 4 bases remained unmatched. The CDR3 is CASSDPGTGSYEQYF. CDR3 bases: TGTGCCAGCAGTGACCCCGGGACAGGGTCCTACGAGCAGTACTTC.

A word on this clonotype: The junction does not match germline at one end; this may be a read error. The chain recombines TRBV25-1 with TRBJ2-5, with TRBD1 as a possible D gene (5 bases). The germline V gene encodes CDR1 MGHDK and CDR2 SYGVNS. CDR3 length: 13 residues. The CDR3 DNA follows: TGTGCCTGCAGTGGGGCCTTCCAAGAGACCCAGTACTTC. It encodes CACSGAFQETQYF.

The rearrangement links TRBV20-1 to TRBJ2-5; D gene ambiguous. The CDR3 consists of 13 residues. Trimming pared 6 bases from V and 1 base from J, leaving 12 bases between. The germline V gene has CDR1 DFQATT and CDR2 SNEGSKA (reference sequence). In DNA, the CDR3 is TGCAGTGCCCAGGACCGGGTCCAAGAGACCCAGTACTTC. It translates to CSAQDRVQETQYF.

This clonotype was observed a handful of times. V and J are TRBV29-1 and TRBJ2-1; 10 bases map to TRBD2. Germline lookup yields CDR1 SQVTM and CDR2 ANQGSEA. Unmatched junction bases numbered 9, after V lost 3 bases and J lost 7 bases. The CDR3 extends over 15 amino acids. In DNA, the CDR3 is TGCAGCGTTGACGACGGGACTAGCGCCGATAATGAGCAGTTCTTC. Amino acid sequence: CSVDDGTSADNEQFF.

The chain carries TRBV5-6 and TRBJ2-5; the D call may be TRBD1 or TRBD2 (5 bases each). With 1 base removed from V and 11 bases from J, the gap between germline ends came to 12 bases. The CDR3 runs to 12 residues. Germline V gene sequence: CDR1 SGHDT, CDR2 YYEEEE. The CDR3 DNA is TGTGCCAGCAGCTTGTACGGGGCGAAGCAGTACTTC. Protein sequence: CASSLYGAKQYF.

This clonotype was seen only a few times. The V and J genes are TRBV25-1 and TRBJ1-6, with TRBD1 as a possible D gene (5 bases). This CDR3 comprises 14 residues. V gave up 4 bases and J gave up 8 bases, with 12 bases separating them. The germline CDR1 and CDR2 sequences are MGHDK and SYGVNS. DNA of the CDR3: TGTGCCAGCAGTGCGAGGGGAGGGTATTCACCCCTCCACTTT. It codes for CASSARGGYSPLHF.

On this clonotype: Germline and junction disagree at one end, which may indicate a read error. The chain carries TRBV20-1 and TRBJ2-3; 13 nucleotides line up with TRBD2. CDR1 is DFQATT and CDR2 is SNEGSKA in the germline V gene (reference sequence). There are 13 residues in the CDR3. The chain's CDR3 is CSAGLAGPDMQYF. Here the CDR3 DNA reads TGCAGTGCGGGACTAGCGGGGCCAGATATGCAGTATTTT.

The rearrangement joins TRBV3-1 to TRBJ1-4; D remains unclear. Between the trimmed V and J ends, which lost 2 bases and 1 base, there was a span of 8 bases. The CDR3 loop spans 15 amino acids. Looked up from germline, CDR1 is LGHDT and CDR2 is YNNKEL (reference sequence). As DNA, the CDR3 is TGTGCCAGCAGCCAATCCTGGGGAACTAATGAAAAACTGTTTTTT. This gives the protein CASSQSWGTNEKLFF.

The chain employs TRBV11-2 and TRBJ2-2; no reliable D call. CDR1 and CDR2 from the germline V gene are SGHAT and FQNNGV. CDR3 size: 15 residues. Deletions cut 1 base from V and 4 bases from J, with 10 bases between. CDR3 sequence (DNA): TGTGCCAGCAGCTTAGTGGGCCTAATCACCGGGGAGCTGTTTTTT. Its translation: CASSLVGLITGELFF.

This clonotype was counted at least ten times. The chain joins TRBV7-9 to TRBJ2-3, with D possibly TRBD1 on 6 matching bases. The ends were cut back, 7 bases at V and 0 bases at J, with 11 bases in the middle. The CDR3 loop spans 14 amino acids. Germline V lookup: CDR1 SEHNR, CDR2 FQNEAQ (reference sequence). This CDR3 reads CASTPDRSTDTQYF. The CDR3 nucleotides are TGTGCCAGCACCCCCGACAGGAGCACAGATACGCAGTATTTT.